This T cell receptor beta chain is from a study of CD8 T cells in ankylosing spondylitis. This clonotype was counted only a few times. TCRdb reprocessed the 5' RACE reads via MiXCR and lists one record per CDR3 protein. The sample has some 150,000 distinct CDR3 sequences, 44% seen once. CDR3 length: 20 amino acids. The V and J ends lost 0 bases and 0 bases respectively, with 20 bases between them. Germline CDR1 is MNHEY and CDR2 is SMNVEV (reference sequence). The clonotype originates from a male donor with ankylosing spondylitis. The sequenced sample consisted of synovial fluid, either unsorted or a sorted T cell fraction (not recorded which). The chain uses TRBV27 and TRBJ1-4; perhaps TRBD1 as D (5 bases). The CDR3 DNA reads as TGTGCCAGCAGTTTATCCCCCGGGCAGGGAACCACAGCAACTAATGAAAAACTGTTTTTT. Encoded protein: CASSLSPGQGTTATNEKLFF.